Listed below are T cell receptor beta chains from one sample, sequenced in a study of cytomegalovirus exposure and HLA in healthy donors. Generated by immunoSEQ multiplex PCR, the TCRdb table keeps only in-frame clones and is missing some. The sample yields 110,000 or so clones, 60% to 85% seen once. The source material was PBMCs. These TCRs come from a female donor in good health and CMV-seronegative. CDR3s include the opening cysteine and the closing phenylalanine or tryptophan. Each record gives: D gene, clone size, J gene, V gene, CDR3 DNA, CDR3 protein. D genes are given only for firm matches. Clone size appears in some rows only: once, few, many, or a class for an expanded clone.

TRBD1 | NA | TRBJ1-2 | TRBV2 | TGTGCCAGCAGGTCGTGGGGTACAGGGGGTCACTATGGCTACACCTTC | CASRSWGTGGHYGYTF
NA | NA | TRBJ1-2 | TRBV30 | TGTGCCTGGAGAGAACAGGGTCTCTATGGCTACACCTTC | CAWREQGLYGYTF
NA | NA | TRBJ2-1 | TRBV9 | TGTGCCAGCAGCGTAGGCGAGACTCCGTCCCATGAGCAGTTCTTC | CASSVGETPSHEQFF
TRBD2 | NA | TRBJ2-3 | TRBV5-8 | TGTGCCAGCAGCTTGATTTTGGGGGGGAGCACAGATACGCAGTATTTT | CASSLILGGSTDTQYF
TRBD1 | NA | TRBJ1-2 | TRBV19 | TGTGCCAGTAGCCAGGGGGCCCCTTCTGGCTACACCTTC | CASSQGAPSGYTF
NA | NA | TRBJ1-2 | TRBV6-1 | TGTGCCAGCAGTGAAGGGGGCGCGTGGGGCTACACCTTC | CASSEGGAWGYTF
TRBD1 | NA | TRBJ2-7 | TRBV5-1 | TGCGCCAGCACGAAAGGGAGCAGGGGGCTTGAATACGAGCAGTACTTC | CASTKGSRGLEYEQYF
TRBD1 | NA | TRBJ1-1 | TRBV5-6 | TGTGCCAGCAGACGACAGGGCGACACTGAAGCTTTCTTT | CASRRQGDTEAFF
TRBD2 | once | TRBJ2-4 | TRBV7-8 | TGTGCCAGCACCGCGGGGGGAACCAAAAACATTCAGTACTTC | CASTAGGTKNIQYF
NA | NA | TRBJ1-4 | TRBV5-6 | TGTGCCAGCAGCTTGGGGCAGGGATTTGCAACTAATGAAAAACTGTTTTTT | CASSLGQGFATNEKLFF
TRBD2 | NA | TRBJ2-7 | TRBV7-8 | TGTGCCAGCAGCTTACAGGGAGGGGTCCACGAGCAGTACTTC | CASSLQGGVHEQYF
TRBD1 | NA | TRBJ2-3 | TRBV30 | TGTGCCAGCGACAGGGGAAGCACAGATACGCAGTATTTT | CASDRGSTDTQYF
NA | NA | TRBJ1-6 | TRBV21-1 | TGTGCCAGCAGCAAATGGGAGGGAACTATCTCCCTCCACTTT | CASSKWEGTISLHF
TRBD1 | NA | TRBJ1-3 | TRBV5-1 | TGCGCCAGCAGCTTTACAGGGGATCCTGGAAACACCATATATTTT | CASSFTGDPGNTIYF
TRBD1 | NA | TRBJ2-7 | TRBV5-8 | TGTGCCAGCAGCCTACCGGGACAGGGTTCATACGAGCAGTACTTC | CASSLPGQGSYEQYF
TRBD1 | few | TRBJ2-7 | TRBV6-1 | TGTGCCAGCAGCCGGGACAGCCTCTACGAGCAGTACTTC | CASSRDSLYEQYF